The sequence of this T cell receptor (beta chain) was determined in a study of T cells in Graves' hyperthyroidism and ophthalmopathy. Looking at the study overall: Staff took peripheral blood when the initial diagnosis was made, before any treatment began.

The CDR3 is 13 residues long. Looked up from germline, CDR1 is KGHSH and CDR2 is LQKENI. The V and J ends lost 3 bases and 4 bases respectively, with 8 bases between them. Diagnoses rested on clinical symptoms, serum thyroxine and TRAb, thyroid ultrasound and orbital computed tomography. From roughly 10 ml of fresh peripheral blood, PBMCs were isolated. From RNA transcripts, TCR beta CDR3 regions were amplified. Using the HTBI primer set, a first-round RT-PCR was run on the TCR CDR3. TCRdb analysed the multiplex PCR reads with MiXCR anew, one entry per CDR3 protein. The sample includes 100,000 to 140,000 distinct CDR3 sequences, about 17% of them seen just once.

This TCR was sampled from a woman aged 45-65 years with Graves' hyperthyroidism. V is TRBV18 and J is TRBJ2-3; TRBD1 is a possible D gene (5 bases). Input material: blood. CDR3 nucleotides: TGTGCCAGCTCACCTGTAGGGGCAGATACGCAGTATTTT. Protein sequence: CASSPVGADTQYF.